This T cell receptor beta chain derives from a study of cytomegalovirus exposure and HLA in healthy donors. Whole-study findings and limits: Per published reports, the classifier diagnosed cytomegalovirus status with high specificity and sensitivity.

Amplification used 60 Vbeta primers and 13 Jbeta primers. Libraries were prepared by immunoSEQ multiplex PCR; TCRdb keeps only in-frame clonotypes and omits some of them. The repertoire holds about 120,000 clones, with 70% to 80% as singletons. With regard to this clone: Its antigen is currently unknown.

This clonotype originated in a middle-aged man in good health and CMV-seropositive. Source material: PBMCs.

The CDR3 region is CASSDVAVAGYAEAFF. CDR3 DNA sequence: TGTGCCAGCAGTGACGTCGCGGTGGCGGGGTATGCTGAAGCTTTCTTT. The chain is built from TRBV28 and TRBJ1-1; no clear D. Germline V CDR1 and CDR2: MDHEN, SYDVKM. V lost 5 bases and J 6 bases, leaving 22 bases between the germline ends. The CDR3 contains 16 residues.